This passage covers 13 T cell receptor beta chains from one sample sequenced in a study of CD8+ T cells in alopecia areata. Reverse transcription of extracted RNA yielded cDNA, which provided the sequencing template. TCRdb keeps only in-frame clones here, not all; method: immunoSEQ multiplex PCR. This sample has 80,000 to 100,000 clones; less than 50% occur once, and the top ten carry 1% to 1.5%. The specimen was CD4+ T cells sorted from blood. Receptors were obtained from a human donor with alopecia areata.

CDR3 sequence reads: CASSSTGGLYEQYF. The CDR3 DNA sequence: TGTGCCAGCAGTTCCACAGGGGGCTTGTACGAGCAGTACTTC. The chain couples TRBV27 to TRBJ2-7; 9 bases fit TRBD1. The CDR3 is made up of 14 amino acids. V gave up 4 bases and J gave up 4 bases; unmatched junction bases: 5. Germline loops: CDR1 MNHEY, CDR2 SMNVEV (reference sequence).

This chain links TRBV5-1 with TRBJ2-2, with a weak D call TRBD2 (5 bases). CDR1 is SGHRS and CDR2 is YFSETQ in the germline V gene. CDR3 size: 13 residues. Trimming cost V 5 bases and J 7 bases, with 12 bases left between them. CDR3 residues: CASSPSFSGELFF. CDR3 in DNA: TGCGCCAGCAGTCCTAGCTTCAGCGGGGAGCTGTTTTTT.

The chain is built from TRBV4-2 and TRBJ2-3; D is possibly TRBD1 or TRBD2 (5 bases each). V dropped 1 base and J dropped 4 bases, with 15 bases sitting between them. Germline CDR1 LGHNA, CDR2 YNFKEQ. The CDR3 length is 16 residues. CDR3 in amino acids: CASSQVAPRGADTQYF. CDR3 nucleotide sequence: TGTGCCAGCAGCCAAGTAGCTCCCCGGGGCGCAGATACGCAGTATTTT.

The chain links TRBV9 to TRBJ1-3; a weak D match, TRBD1 (5 bases). Germline values: CDR1 SGDLS, CDR2 YYNGEE. The V end was cut by 4 bases, the J end by 0 bases, with 11 bases between. The CDR3 is 15 residues long. The CDR3 here is CASSWGTASGNTIYF. The CDR3 DNA is TGTGCCAGCAGCTGGGGGACGGCCTCTGGAAACACCATATATTTT.

V usage is TRBV6-5 and J usage is TRBJ2-7; 8 bases are shared with TRBD1. V lost 7 bases and J lost 2; bases outside the gene matches: 4. CDR1 MNHEY and CDR2 SVGAGI come from the germline V gene. The CDR3 is 13 residues long. CDR3 protein: CASKRTGTYEQYF. The CDR3 nucleotides read TGTGCCAGCAAGAGGACAGGGACCTACGAGCAGTACTTC.

The V gene is TRBV30, the J gene TRBJ2-2; D could derive from TRBD1 or TRBD2 (6 bases each). Trimming removed 4 bases from V and 0 bases from J, with 12 bases in between. Germline V gene sequence: CDR1 GTSNPN, CDR2 SVGIG (reference sequence). CDR3 length: 15 residues. The chain's CDR3 is CAWKRGPSNTGELFF. In DNA, the CDR3 is TGTGCCTGGAAACGGGGGCCTTCGAACACCGGGGAGCTGTTTTTT. The full variable domain, with the rest looked up from reference TRBV30 and TRBJ2-2, is SQTIHQWPATLVQPVGSPLSLECTVEGTSNPNLYWYRQAAGRGLQLLFYSVGIGQISSEVPQNLSASRPQDRQFILSSKKLLLSDSGFYLCAWKRGPSNTGELFFGEGSRLTVL.

This clone was observed a handful of times. This chain links TRBV28 with TRBJ2-1, with TRBD2 as a possible D gene (6 bases). Germline CDR1 reads MDHEN; CDR2 reads SYDVKM. The V end was cut by 6 bases, the J end by 6 bases, with 18 bases between. The CDR3 extends over 15 amino acids. CDR3 sequence: CASSGGSAGSNEQFF. CDR3 DNA sequence: TGTGCCAGCAGCGGAGGTTCGGCGGGGAGCAATGAGCAGTTCTTC.

The chain recombines TRBV30 with TRBJ2-1; TRBD2 is a possible D gene (5 bases). V lost 2 bases and J lost 7, with 18 bases in between. The CDR3 runs 15 residues. Germline lookup yields CDR1 GTSNPN and CDR2 SVGIG (reference sequence). The CDR3 loop is CAWSRGLPPGNEQFF. CDR3 nucleotides: TGTGCCTGGAGTCGAGGACTCCCCCCGGGGAATGAGCAGTTCTTC.

The V and J genes are TRBV6-6 and TRBJ1-2, with unresolved D. Trimming removed 7 bases from V and 4 bases from J, with 16 bases in between. Germline V gene data show CDR1 as MNHNY and CDR2 as SVGAGI (reference sequence). This CDR3 spans 14 amino acids. DNA of the CDR3: TGTGCCAGCACCAACGGTAGGGTCGGCTATGGCTACACCTTC. Encoded protein: CASTNGRVGYGYTF.

This clone was recorded at least ten times. The rearrangement uses TRBV7-2 and TRBJ2-7; no clear D. The germline CDR1 and CDR2 sequences are SGHTA and FQGNSA. This CDR3 comprises 14 residues. V was trimmed by 4 bases and J by 0 bases, leaving 10 bases between them. CDR3 amino acids: CASSSVANSYEQYF. As DNA, the CDR3 is TGTGCCAGCAGCTCCGTAGCCAACTCCTACGAGCAGTACTTC.

The chain has TRBV5-1 and TRBJ1-1; no reliable D call. V was cut by 4 bases and J by 2 bases, with 12 bases left in between. The CDR3 runs 14 residues. Per the germline V gene, CDR1 is SGHRS and CDR2 is YFSETQ. This CDR3 reads CASSTHPGNTEAFF. Here the CDR3 DNA reads TGCGCCAGCAGCACTCACCCGGGTAACACTGAAGCTTTCTTT.

This clone has more than one count but fewer than ten. The rearrangement uses TRBV15 and TRBJ2-5; TRBD2 aligns across 8 bases. The germline gives CDR1 LNHNV, CDR2 YYDKDF (reference sequence). CDR3 length: 16 residues. V lost 3 bases, J lost 7 bases, and 13 bases stayed unmatched. Here the CDR3 DNA reads TGTGCCACCAGCAGCCTCACAAGCGGGGGTATCGGGACCCAGTACTTC. Protein: CATSSLTSGGIGTQYF.

The chain employs TRBV29-1 and TRBJ2-5; TRBD1 matches at 7 bases. The CDR3 runs 14 residues. Trimming removed 2 bases from V and 4 bases from J; junction bases left unmatched: 7. Germline V CDR1 and CDR2: SQVTM, ANQGSEA. This chain's CDR3 is CSVERSAGGETQYF. Here the CDR3 DNA reads TGCAGCGTTGAACGGTCGGCAGGGGGAGAGACCCAGTACTTC.